These 14 T cell receptor beta chains were all obtained from the same sample, sequenced in a study of blood T cell repertoires in COVID-19. This table comes from immunoSEQ multiplex PCR, and its TCRdb copy is limited to in-frame clones, with some not included. The sample holds approximately 250,000 clones, over 75% seen once. The sequencing input was PBMCs or T cells enriched from blood (not recorded which). These receptors all stem from a woman between 45 and 65 years old with acute COVID-19.

CDR3 nucleotide sequence: TGTGCCAGCAGCGTAGTTGGGACTGAGGGCCCACACGGTACGCAGTATTTT. Encoded protein: CASSVVGTEGPHGTQYF. The gene calls are TRBV9 and TRBJ2-3; tentative D call: TRBD2 (6 bases). The CDR3 runs 17 residues. Germline assignment: CDR1 SGDLS and CDR2 YYNGEE. The V gene lost 0 bases and the J gene lost 8 bases, with 22 bases spanning the gap.

V and J are TRBV5-6 and TRBJ2-1, with D possibly being TRBD1 (6 bases). The CDR3 extends over 15 amino acids. Deletions cut 1 base from V and 0 bases from J, with 8 bases between. Germline CDR1 reads SGHDT; CDR2 reads YYEEEE. The CDR3 reads CASSLTGSSYNEQFF. CDR3 coding DNA: TGTGCCAGCAGCTTGACAGGGAGCTCCTACAATGAGCAGTTCTTC.

The chain links TRBV6-2 or TRBV6-3 to TRBJ1-6; maybe TRBD1 (6 bases). Trimming stripped 6 bases from V and 3 bases from J, with 15 bases between. The germline gives CDR1 MNHEY, CDR2 SVGEGT. The CDR3 contains 16 residues. As DNA, the CDR3 is TGTGCCAGCAGCCCTACAGGGCATCTCTATAATTCACCCCTCCACTTT. Translation: CASSPTGHLYNSPLHF.

The genes are TRBV25-1 and TRBJ1-1; D not certain. Germline CDR1 reads MGHDK; CDR2 reads SYGVNS. This CDR3 region has 11 residues. V lost 8 bases, J lost 6 bases, and 10 bases lay in between. CDR3 sequence: CASGWRAEAFF. Written as DNA, the CDR3 is TGTGCCAGCGGCTGGAGGGCTGAAGCTTTCTTT.

The chain uses TRBV2 and TRBJ2-7, with D unresolved. In germline, CDR1 is SNHLY, CDR2 FYNNEI. This CDR3 region has 14 residues. Between the trimmed V and J ends, which lost 9 bases and 1 base, there was a span of 16 bases. The CDR3 sequence: CARFRVRRSYEQYF. The CDR3 nucleotides are TGTGCCAGATTCCGAGTACGGAGATCCTACGAGCAGTACTTC.

The sample holds one count of this clone. V and J are TRBV11-2 and TRBJ1-2; the D gene is possibly TRBD1 (6 bases). V was clipped by 5 bases and J by 5 bases, with 15 bases between them. The length of the CDR3 is 14 residues. Germline V gene data show CDR1 as SGHAT and CDR2 as FQNNGV. The CDR3 is CASSPRGGAYGYTF. The CDR3 bases are TGTGCCAGCAGCCCGAGAGGGGGGGCTTATGGCTACACCTTC. Full variable domain (outside the CDR3, taken from reference TRBV11-2 and TRBJ1-2): EAGVAQSPRYKIIEKRQSVAFWCNPISGHATLYWYQQILGQGPKLLIQFQNNGVVDDSQLPKDRFSAERLKGVDSTLKIQPAKLEDSAVYLCASSPRGGAYGYTFGSGTRLTVV.

The chain is built from TRBV7-6 and TRBJ1-4; D may be TRBD1 (6 bases). CDR3 length equals 15 residues. V lost 5 bases to trimming and J lost 5 bases, with 15 bases between them. Germline V lookup: CDR1 SGHVS, CDR2 FNYEAQ. The CDR3 here is CASSEAGAQNEKLFF. The DNA for the CDR3 is TGTGCCAGCAGCGAAGCAGGGGCCCAAAATGAAAAACTGTTTTTT.

This rearrangement joins TRBV10-3 to TRBJ2-7; perhaps TRBD1 as D (5 bases). There are 15 residues in the CDR3. V was shortened by 0 bases and J by 1 base, with 10 bases between the two germline ends. Germline loops: CDR1 ENHRY, CDR2 SYGVKD. CDR3 amino acids: CAISESNRNSYEQYF. CDR3 coding DNA: TGTGCCATCAGTGAGTCGAACAGGAATTCCTACGAGCAGTACTTC.

The chain uses TRBV7-2 and TRBJ1-2, with a weak D call TRBD1 (6 bases). V was shortened by 1 base and J by 8 bases, with 20 bases between the two germline ends. The CDR3 totals 16 residues. Germline V lookup: CDR1 SGHTA, CDR2 FQGNSA. The CDR3 sequence is CASSLGGTRVVSGYTF. In nucleotides, the CDR3 is TGTGCCAGCAGCTTAGGAGGGACAAGGGTTGTAAGCGGCTACACCTTC.

The chain couples TRBV7-2 to TRBJ2-7; maybe TRBD2 (5 bases). V was pared by 2 bases and J by 5 bases, with 10 bases between. CDR3 length: 13 residues. The V gene's germline CDR1 is SGHTA and CDR2 FQGNSA. CDR3 coding DNA: TGTGCCAGCAGCTTATCAGCCGGGGACGAGCAGTACTTC. This sequence encodes CASSLSAGDEQYF.

This clone turned up a few times. The chain has TRBV2 and TRBJ1-2; 7 positions agree with TRBD1. CDR1 SNHLY and CDR2 FYNNEI come from the germline V gene. This CDR3 is 14 amino acids long. After removal of 6 bases from V and 4 bases from J, the junction contained 8 bases not matched to a gene. For the CDR3, the DNA is TGTGCCAGCAGGCAACAGGGGTCGATCTATGGCTACACCTTC. Amino acids: CASRQQGSIYGYTF.

V usage is TRBV20-1 and J usage is TRBJ1-2, with D possibly being TRBD1 (6 bases). The V end was cut by 3 bases, the J end by 5 bases, with 10 bases between. The CDR3 sequence is 12 residues long. CDR1 and CDR2 (germline): DFQATT, SNEGSKA (reference sequence). DNA of the CDR3: TGCAGTGCTAGTTATGGACAGTATGGCTACACCTTC. Protein product: CSASYGQYGYTF.

The rearrangement uses TRBV23-1 and TRBJ2-1, with 8 bases aligning to TRBD2. TRBV23-1 is sorted into the ORF group, with uncertain function. Trimming at V came to 4 bases and at J to 5 bases, leaving 7 bases not matched to a gene. CDR3 length: 15 residues. CDR3 nucleotides: TGCGCCAGCAGTCCCCCCGTCGGGGGGGACAATGAGCAGTTCTTC. It encodes CASSPPVGGDNEQFF.

V gene TRBV30 combines with J gene TRBJ2-3, with 9 nucleotides matching TRBD1. CDR1 and CDR2 (germline): GTSNPN, SVGIG (reference sequence). The CDR3 is made up of 15 amino acids. The junction had 5 bases not matched to a gene; V was cut back by 2 bases and J by 2 bases. CDR3 nucleotide sequence: TGTGCCTGGAGTACGGACAGGGGTGCCACAGATACGCAGTATTTT. It translates to CAWSTDRGATDTQYF.